This T cell receptor beta chain is from a study of vaccination and CD4 T cells after COVID-19. Study as a whole: Post-vaccination samples were procured at a median of around 78 days following dose two (range 14 to 241).

In regard to this clonotype: As yet, its antigen is unknown.

J gave up 0 bases and V 10 bases, and 6 bases lay outside the gene matches. Looked up from germline, CDR1 is MNHNS and CDR2 is SASEGT. The CDR3 covers 14 residues. Indicated treatment: approximately 11-day PBMC culture with coronavirus spike peptide pools or control peptides (ViraFEST assay). US Alpha, Beta and Delta variants postdated the positive PCR dates, which ran from March to December 2020. IL-2 at 10 IU/ml and peptide pools at roughly 9.1 ug/ml were added to PBMCs cultured at roughly 2 million per well. Once obtained from cultured CD4+ T cells, the DNA was sequenced using the Oncomine TCR Beta short-read assay. TCRdb passed the PCR reads through MiXCR, listing each CDR3 protein once. The sample includes about 15,000 distinct CDR3 sequences, roughly half seen only once; the top ten take around 13%.

The sample was CD4+ T cells from blood, cultured in vitro. This chain uses TRBV6-1 with TRBJ1-3; 7 bases map to TRBD1. This TCR came from a human donor who had recovered from COVID-19. The CDR3 bases are TGTGCCACGAGGGGGCCAACCTCTGGAAACACCATATATTTT. This sequence encodes CATRGPTSGNTIYF.